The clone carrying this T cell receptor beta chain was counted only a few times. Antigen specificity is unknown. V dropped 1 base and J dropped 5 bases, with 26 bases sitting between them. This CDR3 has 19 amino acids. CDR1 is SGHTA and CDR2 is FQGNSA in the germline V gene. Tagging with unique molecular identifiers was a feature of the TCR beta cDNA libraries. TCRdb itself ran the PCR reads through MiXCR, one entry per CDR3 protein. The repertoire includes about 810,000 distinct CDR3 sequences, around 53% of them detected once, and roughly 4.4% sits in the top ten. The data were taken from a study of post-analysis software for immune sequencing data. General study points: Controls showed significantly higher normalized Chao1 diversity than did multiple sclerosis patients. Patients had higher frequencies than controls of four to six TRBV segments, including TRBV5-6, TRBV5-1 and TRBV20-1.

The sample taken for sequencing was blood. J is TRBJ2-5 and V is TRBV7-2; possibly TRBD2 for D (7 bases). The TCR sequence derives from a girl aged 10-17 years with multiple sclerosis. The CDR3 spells CASSLGRRGAQIWLETQYF. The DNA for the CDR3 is TGTGCCAGCAGCTTAGGGCGTCGGGGGGCGCAAATATGGCTCGAGACCCAGTACTTC.